This T cell receptor beta chain was documented in a study of CD8+CD57+ T cells in acquired aplastic anemia (dated by TCRdb to the late 2010s). Regarding the complete study: DNA extracted from sorted CD4+ and CD8+ cells had a mean of approximately 3.4 ug, with a range of 0.2 to 27.4 ug. CD8+CD57+ expansion was defined as a frequency above the mean frequency observed in healthy subjects.

V loses 8 bases of germline sequence and J loses 10 bases, and the interval between the two ends is 12 bases. Spanning cysteine to phenylalanine, the CDR3 consists of 12 amino acids. Kept here is only the CDR3 DNA, which spans 36 bases and is read in frame from base 1. For CDR1 and CDR2, the germline V gene (reference sequence) lists MNHNY and SVGAGI. Note on this clonotype: Its cognate antigen has yet to be identified. Base-call qualities are not available, and no considerably larger clone is one nucleotide away.

Patients chosen for sequencing had shown expansion of CD8+CD57+ cells by flow cytometry. Every patient had a diagnosis of severe acquired aplastic anemia based on International Study of Aplastic Anemia and Agranulocytosis and Camitta criteria. At the time blood was sampled, none of the patients had received any therapy. In this study, sorted CD4+ and CD8+ T cells from the blood of healthy subjects and of severe aplastic anemia patients had their TCR repertoires deep-sequenced. Patients were enrolled under clinicaltrials.gov protocols 00001620, 01623167, 00001397, 00071045, 00081523 and 00961064 in the USA. Ficoll-Paque density gradient centrifugation was used to isolate peripheral blood mononuclear cells. CD4+ and CD8+ T cells were sorted by FACS or magnetic beads before DNA extraction. Genomic DNA served as template for TCR beta VDJ combination and CDR3 sequence profiling. TCR repertoire sequencing was run on an Illumina HiSeq 2000. On the authors' methods: TRBV/TRBJ rearrangement plots, CDR3 size and DJ length profiles, and Simpson's diversity index were used to evaluate the repertoires. The most abundant DNA sequence in the deep sequencing data was defined as the immunodominant clone. CDR3 amino acid sequences were checked for sharing between subjects and were compared against published repertoires and the VDJdb database. TCRdb trimmed the raw reads at Q25, called clones with MiXCR and kept productive beta chains. Records with the same CDR3 protein are collapsed into one entry carrying the most frequent genes and DNA. The authors' filters were not applied to this entry. This sample lists 250,000 to 300,000 distinct CDR3 sequences; 45% to 65% were detected once. Roughly 1.2% of the sample belongs to the ten largest clones.

Results the study describes overall, beyond this receptor: Around 27 CD8+ CDR3 sequences were found to be shared between patients and controls, but these sequences appeared to be highly expressed in patients and within the immunodominant clones of the patients. Patients and healthy controls showed no significant difference in CD8+ Simpson's diversity (P=0.060).

Sample: sorted CD4+, CD8+, or CD8+CD57+ T cells (not recorded which) from PBMCs. This sequence was found in a human donor with aplastic anemia. The chain joins TRBV6-6 to TRBJ1-6; tentative D gene TRBD1, with 5 bases matching. The nucleotide sequence is TGTGCCAGCGGGGGGTGGGGGTCACCCCTCCACTTT. Its amino acids are CASGGWGSPLHF.